These T cell receptor beta chains were read from a single sample in a study of blood T cells in healthy people across ages. TCRdb redid the calling of the 5' RACE reads with MiXCR, one entry per CDR3 protein. The data contain about 280,000 distinct CDR3 sequences, roughly 27% of them singletons. Sequencing was done on a sample of blood. The origin of the receptors is a woman in her 70s in good health. The CDR3 runs from the conserved cysteine through the conserved F or W. A D gene is named only where the DNA matches it firmly. Some rows mark clone size as missing; the rest say once, few, many or name a class of expanded clone.

j_gene | v_gene | d_gene | abundance | CDR3aa | CDR3nt
TRBJ1-2 | TRBV2 | - | - | CASSEGGPQEPAFYGYTF | TGTGCCAGCAGTGAGGGGGGGCCCCAGGAACCAGCCTTCTATGGCTACACCTTC
TRBJ1-4 | TRBV20-1 | TRBD1 | many | CSARATGTGAEKLFF | TGCAGTGCTAGAGCTACCGGGACAGGGGCCGAAAAACTGTTTTTT
TRBJ2-1 | TRBV28 | TRBD2 | - | CASSPPSGGSYNEQFF | TGTGCCAGCAGCCCTCCTAGCGGGGGATCCTACAATGAGCAGTTCTTC
TRBJ2-1 | TRBV7-2 | - | - | CASSLGLTYNEQFF | TGTGCCAGCAGCTTAGGGCTCACCTACAATGAGCAGTTCTTC
TRBJ2-7 | TRBV11-2 | - | few | CASSKDAEQYF | TGTGCCAGCAGCAAGGATGCCGAGCAGTACTTC
TRBJ1-2 | TRBV27 | - | - | CASSLSGTGKGYTF | TGTGCCAGCAGTTTATCGGGCACAGGGAAGGGCTACACCTTC
TRBJ1-1 | TRBV12-3/TRBV12-4 | - | many | CASSLKQVGTEAFF | TGTGCCAGCAGTTTAAAACAGGTCGGCACTGAAGCTTTCTTT
TRBJ2-1 | TRBV5-1 | TRBD2 | many | CASSKLAGVSNEQFF | TGCGCCAGCAGCAAACTAGCGGGAGTCTCCAATGAGCAGTTCTTC
TRBJ1-4 | TRBV7-9 | - | - | CASSLDDGLEKLFF | TGTGCCAGCAGCTTAGACGACGGCCTTGAAAAACTGTTTTTT
TRBJ2-1 | TRBV20-1 | - | few | CSARDPGPYNEQFF | TGCAGTGCTAGAGATCCGGGGCCTTACAATGAGCAGTTCTTC
TRBJ1-2 | TRBV19 | - | - | CASRRPGLYGDTF | TGTGCCAGTAGGCGGCCAGGCCTCTATGGCGACACCTTC
TRBJ2-3 | TRBV20-1 | - | - | CSARTRNTDTQYF | TGCAGTGCTAGAACTAGAAACACAGATACGCAGTATTTT
TRBJ1-2 | TRBV20-1 | TRBD1 | few | CSARAVGQGRGGYTF | TGCAGTGCTAGGGCCGTAGGACAGGGACGGGGTGGCTACACCTTC
TRBJ1-4 | TRBV5-1 | - | - | CASSLAGENEKLFF | TGCGCCAGCAGCTTGGCGGGCGAAAATGAAAAACTGTTTTTT
TRBJ2-5 | TRBV11-2 | - | - | CASSITTQRPGQEIQYF | TGTGCCAGCAGCATAACCACGCAGCGGCCCGGCCAAGAGATCCAGTACTTC
TRBJ2-3 | TRBV28 | TRBD2 | few | CATAPSGSIDTQYF | TGTGCCACCGCTCCTAGCGGGAGCATAGATACGCAGTATTTT
TRBJ2-1 | TRBV3-1 | - | many | CASSQLASNEQFF | TGTGCCAGCAGCCAACTTGCTTCCAATGAGCAGTTCTTC
TRBJ1-2 | TRBV12-3/TRBV12-4 | TRBD1 | few | CASSPGTVNFYGYTF | TGTGCCAGCAGCCCCGGGACAGTTAATTTCTATGGCTACACCTTC
TRBJ1-2 | TRBV7-2 | TRBD1 | few | CASSWGQNNGYTF | TGTGCCAGCAGCTGGGGACAGAACAATGGCTACACCTTC
TRBJ2-1 | TRBV28 | - | - | CASSTGSRGYEQFF | TGTGCCAGCAGTACGGGATCGAGGGGATATGAGCAGTTCTTC
TRBJ1-6 | TRBV10-2 | - | - | CASRPDSSYNSPLHF | TGCGCCAGCAGGCCGGACAGCTCCTATAATTCACCCCTCCACTTT
TRBJ2-6 | TRBV14 | TRBD1 | - | CASSQGDRTNVPTF | TGTGCCAGCAGCCAAGGGGACAGGACAAACGTCCCGACTTTC
TRBJ2-3 | TRBV12-3/TRBV12-4 | - | - | CASSGGGPDTQYF | TGTGCCAGCAGCGGGGGAGGACCAGATACGCAGTATTTT
TRBJ1-5 | TRBV5-1 | - | - | CASSLDGGHQPQHF | TGCGCCAGCAGCTTGGACGGGGGCCATCAGCCCCAGCATTTT
TRBJ2-5 | TRBV28 | TRBD1 | few | CASEGQQETQYF | TGTGCCAGCGAGGGACAGCAAGAGACCCAGTACTTC
TRBJ2-1 | TRBV9 | TRBD2 | few | CAGSGRGEGPYNEQFF | TGTGCCGGCAGCGGGAGAGGGGAGGGCCCCTACAATGAGCAGTTCTTC
TRBJ1-2 | TRBV12-3/TRBV12-4 | - | - | CASSLSGSIGDYTF | TGTGCCAGCAGTTTATCGGGGAGTATAGGCGACTACACCTTC
TRBJ2-1 | TRBV2 | - | - | CASRLGDNEQFF | TGTGCCAGCCGCCTAGGGGACAATGAGCAGTTCTTC
TRBJ1-2 | TRBV6-5 | - | few | CASSFRPEFYGYTF | TGTGCCAGCAGTTTCCGGCCGGAGTTCTATGGCTACACCTTC
TRBJ2-2 | TRBV27 | TRBD2 | few | CASSFQRDGGGELFF | TGTGCCAGCAGTTTCCAGCGGGACGGCGGCGGGGAGCTGTTTTTT
TRBJ2-7 | TRBV6-5 | - | - | CASSSAGTSSYEQYF | TGTGCCAGCAGTTCCGCTGGAACTAGCAGCTACGAGCAGTACTTC
TRBJ2-6 | TRBV28 | - | - | CASTWAGGANVLTF | TGTGCCAGCACCTGGGCGGGCGGGGCCAACGTCCTGACTTTC
TRBJ2-7 | TRBV12-3/TRBV12-4 | - | few | CASSLEGGYYEQYF | TGTGCCAGCAGTTTAGAGGGGGGCTACTACGAGCAGTACTTC
TRBJ1-2 | TRBV6-5 | - | - | CASSSLTLPILIGYTF | TGTGCCAGCAGTTCCTTGACCCTCCCCATTTTAATTGGCTACACCTTC
TRBJ2-1 | TRBV4-1 | TRBD2 | many | CASSQVDMGLAGYNEQFF | TGCGCCAGCAGCCAGGTGGACATGGGACTAGCGGGCTACAATGAGCAGTTCTTC
TRBJ1-2 | TRBV19 | - | - | CASSTQGYGYTF | TGTGCCAGTAGTACGCAGGGTTATGGCTACACCTTC
TRBJ2-6 | TRBV29-1 | - | - | CSVSGRPLRKDRDPSGANVLTF | TGCAGCGTTTCTGGACGCCCTCTGAGGAAGGACAGAGATCCCTCTGGGGCCAACGTCCTGACTTTC
TRBJ1-2 | TRBV27 | TRBD1 | - | CASSGPGQGNYGYTF | TGTGCCAGCAGCGGACCGGGACAGGGTAACTATGGCTACACCTTC
TRBJ2-1 | TRBV5-1 | - | - | CASSLTTGPVVQFF | TGCGCCAGCAGCTTGACTACCGGGCCAGTAGTGCAGTTCTTC
TRBJ2-1 | TRBV20-1 | - | few | CSANTYNEQFF | TGCAGTGCCAATACCTACAATGAGCAGTTCTTC
TRBJ2-1 | TRBV3-1 | TRBD2 | few | CASSRPTSARTHNEQFF | TGTGCCAGCAGCCGACCCACTAGCGCGAGGACTCACAATGAGCAGTTCTTC
TRBJ2-7 | TRBV6-5 | - | - | CAGSGDSYEQYF | TGTGCCGGCTCCGGGGACTCCTACGAGCAGTACTTC
TRBJ2-7 | TRBV6-2/TRBV6-3 | TRBD1 | - | CASSYSRSGGDEQYF | TGTGCCAGCAGTTACTCTCGGTCAGGGGGCGACGAGCAGTACTTC
TRBJ2-4 | TRBV5-1 | - | few | CASSLETWGKNIQYF | TGCGCCAGCAGCTTGGAAACTTGGGGCAAAAACATTCAGTACTTC
TRBJ2-5 | TRBV6-2/TRBV6-3 | TRBD2 | few | CASTLTGLAGETQYF | TGTGCCAGCACCCTCACCGGACTAGCGGGAGAGACCCAGTACTTC